This is a list of T cell receptor beta chains from one sample in a study of identical twins. TCRdb reprocessed the 5' RACE reads via MiXCR and lists one record per CDR3 protein. Of about 220,000 distinct CDR3 sequences in the sample, approximately 7.1% were seen once. These data were also filed under a second study, of T cells expressing NK-cell markers.

The sample was CD8+ T cells sorted from blood. These receptors were collected from a young woman in good health. Each CDR3 is given with its conserved first and last residue. The D gene is left open where the match is weak. Rows may omit the clone size; those that give it use once, few, many or a size class.

>many|TRBV29-1|NA|TRBJ1-1
CSAFGGRAEAFF
TGCAGCGCCTTCGGGGGTAGGGCTGAAGCTTTCTTT
>many|TRBV6-2/TRBV6-3|NA|TRBJ2-7
CASSYQSGPYEQYF
TGTGCCAGCAGTTACCAAAGCGGCCCCTACGAGCAGTACTTC
>few|TRBV5-6|NA|TRBJ2-7
CASSSAYRRGYEQYF
TGTGCCAGCAGCTCCGCCTATCGTCGGGGCTACGAGCAGTACTTC
>few|TRBV29-1|TRBD1|TRBJ1-1
CSAGGSDTEAFF
TGCAGCGCAGGGGGATCGGACACTGAAGCTTTCTTT
>many|TRBV5-6|NA|TRBJ2-7
CASSVPKNPYEQYF
TGTGCCAGCAGCGTTCCAAAGAACCCCTACGAGCAGTACTTC
>many|TRBV11-2|NA|TRBJ1-2
CASTHTGSGYTF
TGTGCCAGCACCCATACAGGGAGTGGCTACACCTTC
>many|TRBV12-3/TRBV12-4|NA|TRBJ2-2
CASRGPGRGNTGELFF
TGTGCCAGCAGGGGACCCGGGCGGGGAAACACCGGGGAGCTGTTTTTT
>many|TRBV9|NA|TRBJ1-2
CASSADRTNNYGYTF
TGTGCCAGCAGCGCCGACCGGACAAACAACTATGGCTACACCTTC
>few|TRBV9|NA|TRBJ1-1
CASSQDGNREAFF
TGTGCCAGCAGCCAAGATGGAAACAGAGAAGCTTTCTTT
>few|TRBV29-1|TRBD2|TRBJ2-1
CSALAGDSSYNEQFF
TGCAGCGCCCTAGCGGGGGATTCCTCCTACAATGAGCAGTTCTTC
>few|TRBV7-9|NA|TRBJ2-3
CASKGTELTDTQYF
TGTGCCAGCAAGGGCACAGAGCTGACAGATACGCAGTATTTT
>NA|TRBV7-9|NA|TRBJ1-6
CASSQSNSPLHF
TGTGCCAGCAGCCAGAGCAATTCACCCCTCCACTTT
>NA|TRBV3-1|NA|TRBJ2-1
CASSQGVTNGRNEQFF
TGTGCCAGCAGCCAAGGCGTTACTAACGGGCGCAATGAGCAGTTCTTC
>few|TRBV7-9|NA|TRBJ2-1
CASIPGMESRNEQFF
TGTGCCAGCATCCCTGGGATGGAGTCCCGCAATGAGCAGTTCTTC
>NA|TRBV7-9|TRBD2|TRBJ2-7
CASSLDGGERGEGQYF
TGTGCCAGCAGCTTGGATGGGGGGGAACGAGGAGAAGGGCAGTACTTC
>few|TRBV21-1|NA|TRBJ1-2
CASSKDGSDYTF
TGTGCCAGCAGCAAAGACGGTTCGGACTACACCTTC
>NA|TRBV10-2|TRBD1|TRBJ2-1
CASKGTGATNEQFF
TGCGCCAGCAAAGGGACAGGGGCCACCAATGAGCAGTTCTTC
>many|TRBV15|TRBD1|TRBJ1-5
CATSRGTGPNQPQHF
TGTGCCACCAGCAGAGGGACAGGCCCTAATCAGCCCCAGCATTTT
>NA|TRBV12-5|NA|TRBJ2-1
CASASEGGEQFF
TGTGCTAGTGCCTCGGAGGGGGGTGAGCAGTTCTTC
>NA|TRBV27|TRBD1|TRBJ1-5
CASMFGQGGQPQHF
TGTGCCAGCATGTTCGGACAGGGAGGTCAGCCCCAGCATTTT
>many|TRBV5-1|TRBD2|TRBJ2-1
CASSTPTSGSSEQFF
TGCGCCAGCAGCACGCCGACTAGCGGGAGCTCTGAGCAGTTCTTC
>NA|TRBV19|NA|TRBJ2-4
CASSIGTLAKNIQYF
TGTGCCAGTAGTATAGGTACCCTAGCCAAAAACATTCAGTACTTC
>few|TRBV6-5|NA|TRBJ2-7
CASSSALTAMREQYF
TGTGCCAGCAGTTCTGCTCTGACAGCTATGCGGGAGCAGTACTTC
>many|TRBV7-9|NA|TRBJ1-2
CASSFIQTAATGYGYTF
TGTGCCAGCAGTTTTATCCAGACAGCGGCAACGGGCTATGGCTACACCTTC
>few|TRBV3-1|NA|TRBJ2-2
CASSQDLEGTRPGELFF
TGTGCCAGCAGCCAAGATCTAGAGGGGACCCGACCCGGGGAGCTGTTTTTT
>few|TRBV27|TRBD2|TRBJ2-5
CASSPEGVAGNQETQYF
TGTGCCAGCAGTCCCGAAGGGGTAGCGGGGAACCAAGAGACCCAGTACTTC
>NA|TRBV27|TRBD2|TRBJ2-1
CASSLVGTSPNEQFF
TGTGCCAGCAGCCTTGTCGGGACTAGTCCCAATGAGCAGTTCTTC
>few|TRBV27|NA|TRBJ2-1
CASSPVGGANEQFF
TGTGCCAGCAGTCCGGTTGGGGGAGCGAATGAGCAGTTCTTC
>few|TRBV6-5|NA|TRBJ2-7
CASSSAVGLYEQYF
TGTGCCAGCAGTTCGGCAGTAGGGCTTTACGAGCAGTACTTC
>many|TRBV2|NA|TRBJ2-2
CASSVAELNTGELFF
TGTGCCAGCAGTGTGGCGGAGTTAAACACCGGGGAGCTGTTTTTT
>many|TRBV6-2/TRBV6-3|NA|TRBJ2-1
CASSPRDYNEQFF
TGTGCCAGCAGCCCCCGGGACTACAATGAGCAGTTCTTC
>NA|TRBV9|NA|TRBJ2-5
CASSGDPYQETQYF
TGTGCCAGCAGCGGAGACCCATACCAAGAGACCCAGTACTTC
>many|TRBV10-2|NA|TRBJ2-7
CASSEEDEQYF
TGCGCCAGCAGTGAGGAGGACGAGCAGTACTTC
>many|TRBV12-3/TRBV12-4|NA|TRBJ2-7
CASSSPTRGVYEQYF
TGTGCCAGCAGCTCCCCGACTAGGGGGGTCTACGAGCAGTACTTC
>many|TRBV12-3/TRBV12-4|NA|TRBJ1-3
CASSPTSSGNTIYF
TGTGCCAGCAGTCCCACCTCCTCTGGAAACACCATATATTTT
>few|TRBV27|NA|TRBJ2-5
CASRQEAVQETQYF
TGTGCCAGCAGGCAGGAGGCAGTCCAAGAGACCCAGTACTTC
>many|TRBV5-1|NA|TRBJ2-2
CASSGERPGELFF
TGCGCCAGCAGCGGGGAACGGCCCGGGGAGCTGTTTTTT
>few|TRBV10-3|NA|TRBJ2-7
CAINGGSPYEQYF
TGTGCCATCAATGGGGGTTCCCCCTACGAGCAGTACTTC
>few|TRBV7-9|NA|TRBJ2-3
CASKADTQYF
TGTGCCAGCAAAGCAGATACGCAGTATTTT
>NA|TRBV6-2/TRBV6-3|NA|TRBJ2-1
CVTSLNLYEQFF
TGTGTTACTAGCTTAAACCTATATGAGCAGTTCTTC
>NA|TRBV7-9|NA|TRBJ2-3
CASSFLDSYTDTQYF
TGTGCCAGCAGCTTCTTAGACAGTTACACAGATACGCAGTATTTT
>few|TRBV9|NA|TRBJ2-3
CASSGQGYTDTQYF
TGTGCCAGCAGCGGGCAGGGGTACACAGATACGCAGTATTTT
>few|TRBV3-1|NA|TRBJ2-7
CASSPTGRMPYEQYF
TGTGCCAGCAGCCCAACGGGACGGATGCCCTACGAGCAGTACTTC
>NA|TRBV9|TRBD2|TRBJ2-5
CASTRSGSVKTQYF
TGTGCCAGCACCAGGAGCGGGAGTGTAAAGACCCAGTACTTC
>NA|TRBV15|NA|TRBJ2-7
CATSSSSHSYEQYF
TGTGCCACCAGCAGTTCGAGCCACTCCTACGAGCAGTACTTC
>NA|TRBV20-1|NA|TRBJ1-1
CSASGLNTEAFF
TGCAGTGCTAGTGGACTCAACACTGAAGCTTTCTTT
>many|TRBV11-3|TRBD1|TRBJ1-3
CASSSEHGGQGAGNTIYF
TGTGCCAGCAGCTCCGAACACGGGGGACAGGGGGCGGGAAACACCATATATTTT
>NA|TRBV2|TRBD1|TRBJ2-2
CAIWTGGNTGELFF
TGTGCCATTTGGACAGGGGGGAACACCGGGGAGCTGTTTTTT
>few|TRBV27|NA|TRBJ2-7
CAPNGVRSRYEQYF
TGTGCCCCTAATGGGGTCAGGAGTCGCTACGAGCAGTACTTC
>NA|TRBV30|NA|TRBJ2-2
CAWDTGTGELFF
TGTGCCTGGGATACAGGAACCGGGGAGCTGTTTTTT
>many|TRBV4-3|TRBD1|TRBJ2-1
CASSLADRGTYNEQFF
TGCGCCAGCAGCCTAGCAGACAGGGGAACTTACAATGAGCAGTTCTTC
>few|TRBV7-9|TRBD2|TRBJ2-7
CASRAAGELREQYF
TGTGCCAGCAGAGCAGCGGGAGAATTGAGGGAGCAGTACTTC
>many|TRBV7-9|NA|TRBJ1-1
CASSPPAADTEAFF
TGTGCCAGCAGCCCCCCGGCGGCGGACACTGAAGCTTTCTTT
>few|TRBV4-3|NA|TRBJ2-1
CASSQEVAGVEQFF
TGCGCCAGCAGCCAAGAGGTGGCTGGAGTTGAGCAGTTCTTC
>many|TRBV6-2/TRBV6-3|NA|TRBJ1-1
CATTEGLAEAFF
TGTGCCACAACGGAGGGTTTGGCTGAAGCTTTCTTT